The rows below give T cell receptor beta chains drawn from one sample of a study of T cell responses to AZD1222 COVID-19 vaccine. Using immunoSEQ multiplex PCR, the repertoire was profiled, and TCRdb retains in-frame clones only, with some absent. The data show about 150,000 clones, with roughly 92% seen just once and 1.6% held by the top ten. Sequences were derived from peripheral blood, sampled on day 0 of AZD1222 vaccination. These receptors came from an adult in good health. The CDR3 runs from the conserved cysteine through the conserved F or W. The order of the fields is V gene, clone size, J gene, D gene, CDR3 protein, CDR3 DNA. The D gene is left open where the match is weak. Clone size is not always given. Where it is, it says once, few, many or a class for expanded clones.

>TRBV6-5|.|TRBJ2-2|TRBD2
CASSLGLAPTGELFF
TGTGCCAGCAGCCTGGGACTAGCACCAACCGGGGAGCTGTTTTTT
>TRBV7-3|.|TRBJ2-1|TRBD1
CASSFELGQGASNEQFF
TGTGCCAGCAGCTTCGAACTGGGACAGGGGGCGAGTAATGAGCAGTTCTTC
>TRBV6-6|.|TRBJ1-1|.
CASSPWTDGNTEAFF
TGTGCCAGCAGTCCTTGGACAGATGGGAACACTGAAGCTTTCTTT
>TRBV3-1/TRBV3-2|.|TRBJ2-1|.
CASSQRVGIYNEQFF
TGTGCCAGCAGCCAAAGGGTGGGGATCTACAATGAGCAGTTCTTC
>TRBV7-6|.|TRBJ2-4|TRBD2
CASSPSGVAKNIQYF
TGTGCCAGCAGCCCTAGCGGGGTAGCCAAAAACATTCAGTACTTC
>TRBV2|.|TRBJ2-7|TRBD1
CASSAGTGTYEQYF
TGTGCCAGCAGCGCCGGGACAGGGACCTACGAGCAGTACTTC
>TRBV4-3|.|TRBJ1-5|.
CASSQELGQPQHF
TGCGCCAGCAGCCAAGAGCTAGGTCAGCCCCAGCATTTT
>TRBV6-5|.|TRBJ1-4|TRBD1
CASSRDRGPSEKLFF
TGTGCCAGCAGTCGGGACAGGGGGCCTAGTGAAAAACTGTTTTTT
>TRBV5-4|.|TRBJ1-3|.
CASSPGGGRPDSGNTIYF
TGTGCCAGCAGCCCGGGGGGGGGACGCCCAGACTCTGGAAACACCATATATTTT
>TRBV5-4|.|TRBJ2-3|TRBD2
CASSVGLAVTDTQYF
TGTGCCAGCAGCGTGGGACTAGCGGTTACAGATACGCAGTATTTT
>TRBV18|.|TRBJ2-7|TRBD1
CASSPSGTGVGEQYF
TGTGCCAGCTCACCCTCCGGGACAGGGGTCGGCGAGCAGTACTTC
>TRBV6-6|.|TRBJ1-1|.
CASSEVREAFF
TGTGCCAGCAGTGAGGTTAGGGAAGCTTTCTTT
>TRBV29-1|.|TRBJ1-2|TRBD1
CSVETGDTHGYTF
TGCAGCGTTGAAACAGGGGACACCCATGGCTACACCTTC
>TRBV11-2|.|TRBJ1-1|.
CASSLAAPREAFF
TGTGCCAGCAGCTTAGCCGCCCCGAGAGAAGCTTTCTTT
>TRBV10-1|.|TRBJ1-3|.
CASSESNSGNTIYF
TGCGCCAGCAGTGAGTCGAATTCTGGAAACACCATATATTTT
>TRBV7-9|.|TRBJ1-2|TRBD1
CASSFGQGGYGYTF
TGTGCCAGCAGCTTTGGACAGGGAGGCTATGGCTACACCTTC
>TRBV14|.|TRBJ2-7|.
CASSQNRGAHEQYF
TGTGCCAGCAGCCAAAACCGGGGGGCCCACGAGCAGTACTTC
>TRBV10-3|.|TRBJ1-1|.
CAISANGGGTEAFF
TGTGCCATCAGCGCGAATGGGGGAGGGACTGAAGCTTTCTTT
>TRBV19|.|TRBJ1-5|.
CASSIVLVGGNQPQHF
TGTGCCAGTAGTATAGTTTTAGTCGGCGGAAATCAGCCCCAGCATTTT
>TRBV5-1|.|TRBJ1-4|TRBD1
CASRPTGGAAATNEKLFF
TGCGCCAGTAGGCCGACAGGGGGCGCGGCGGCAACTAATGAAAAACTGTTTTTT
>TRBV20-1|.|TRBJ1-5|.
CSASWGPNQPQHF
TGCAGTGCTAGTTGGGGGCCGAATCAGCCCCAGCATTTT
>TRBV29-1|once|TRBJ1-1|TRBD1
CSVNRGRNTEAFF
TGCAGCGTAAACAGGGGGCGGAACACTGAAGCTTTCTTT
>TRBV18|.|TRBJ1-2|TRBD1
CASSTPGQGVANYGYTF
TGTGCCAGCTCAACCCCGGGACAGGGGGTTGCTAACTATGGCTACACCTTC
>TRBV5-4|.|TRBJ2-5|.
CASSLERQETQYF
TGTGCCAGCAGCTTGGAAAGACAAGAGACCCAGTACTTC
>TRBV7-9|.|TRBJ2-1|TRBD2
CASSAATSGAMNEQFF
TGTGCCAGCAGCGCCGCGACTAGCGGGGCGATGAATGAGCAGTTCTTC
>TRBV5-4|once|TRBJ2-7|.
CASSPPGQTEQYF
TGTGCCAGCAGCCCCCCCGGACAGACCGAGCAGTACTTC
>TRBV6-5|.|TRBJ2-7|.
CASSKGHNSYEQYF
TGTGCCAGCAGTAAGGGACACAACTCCTACGAGCAGTACTTC
>TRBV7-8|.|TRBJ1-3|TRBD1
CASSPQGGSGNTIYF
TGTGCCAGCAGCCCACAGGGGGGATCTGGAAACACCATATATTTT
>TRBV19|once|TRBJ2-3|TRBD1
CASGQVTPGTDTQYF
TGTGCCAGCGGACAGGTCACCCCTGGCACAGATACGCAGTATTTT
>TRBV4-1|.|TRBJ2-7|TRBD2
CASSQDGAGGGEQYF
TGCGCCAGCAGCCAAGACGGAGCGGGAGGAGGTGAGCAGTACTTC
>TRBV6-1|.|TRBJ2-7|.
CASSEAGGVDEQYF
TGTGCCAGCAGTGAAGCGGGAGGCGTCGACGAGCAGTACTTC
>TRBV5-4|.|TRBJ1-2|.
CASSRGTSLAGGYTF
TGTGCCAGCAGCCGCGGAACCTCTCTAGCCGGGGGCTACACCTTC
>TRBV14|.|TRBJ2-1|.
CASSWTRNEQFF
TGTGCCAGCAGCTGGACTCGGAATGAGCAGTTCTTC
>TRBV6-2/TRBV6-3|.|TRBJ2-1|TRBD2
CASSYLGLASYNEQFF
TGTGCCAGCAGTTACTTGGGACTAGCTTCCTACAATGAGCAGTTCTTC
>TRBV3-1/TRBV3-2|.|TRBJ2-5|.
CASSQNKETQYF
TGTGCCAGCAGCCAAAACAAGGAGACCCAGTACTTC
>TRBV5-1|.|TRBJ2-1|TRBD1
CASSQLSQGASSYNEQFF
TGCGCCAGCAGCCAACTCTCCCAGGGGGCGAGCTCCTACAATGAGCAGTTCTTC
>TRBV19|.|TRBJ2-5|.
CASSGIPPRGWETQYF
TGTGCCAGTAGCGGTATTCCCCCCAGGGGCTGGGAGACCCAGTACTTC
>TRBV10-2|.|TRBJ2-1|.
CASSPDPRINEQFF
TGCGCCAGCAGCCCTGACCCGCGAATCAATGAGCAGTTCTTC
>TRBV2|.|TRBJ2-3|.
CASSERIAVTDTQYF
TGTGCCAGCAGTGAAAGGATAGCGGTCACAGATACGCAGTATTTT
>TRBV3-1/TRBV3-2|.|TRBJ1-3|.
CASSHTQNTIYF
TGTGCCAGCAGCCATACTCAGAACACCATATATTTT
>TRBV5-1|.|TRBJ1-5|TRBD1
CASSLAPTGSNQPQHF
TGCGCCAGCAGCTTGGCACCGACAGGGTCCAATCAGCCCCAGCATTTT
>TRBV6-5|.|TRBJ2-1|TRBD2
CASSLTSGVSNEQFF
TGTGCCAGCAGCTTGACTAGCGGGGTTTCCAATGAGCAGTTCTTC
>TRBV9|.|TRBJ2-3|.
CASSLGGRLAIDTQYF
TGTGCCAGCAGCCTCGGAGGTAGGCTAGCCATAGATACGCAGTATTTT
>TRBV18|.|TRBJ2-2|TRBD2
CASSSGGTGELFF
TGTGCCAGCTCATCGGGGGGGACCGGGGAGCTGTTTTTT
>TRBV19|.|TRBJ1-2|.
CASSTPGLSPSYGYTF
TGTGCCAGTAGTACCCCGGGACTTTCTCCCTCGTATGGCTACACCTTC
>TRBV10-2|.|TRBJ2-3|TRBD2
CASSEQPTSGSTDTQYF
TGCGCCAGCAGTGAGCAACCGACTAGCGGGAGCACAGATACGCAGTATTTT
>TRBV7-2|.|TRBJ2-5|TRBD2
CASSLGPAGAQGETQYF
TGTGCCAGCAGCTTAGGTCCAGCGGGGGCGCAGGGAGAGACCCAGTACTTC
>TRBV5-4|.|TRBJ2-3|TRBD2
CASSPLAGGSSTDTQYF
TGTGCCAGCAGCCCCCTAGCGGGGGGCTCTAGCACAGATACGCAGTATTTT
>TRBV4-1|.|TRBJ2-3|TRBD2
CASSQGPGLAGDTQYF
TGCGCCAGCAGCCAAGGCCCGGGACTAGCGGGAGATACGCAGTATTTT
>TRBV6-4|.|TRBJ2-2|.
CASRGTGSPGELFF
TGTGCCAGCAGGGGCACAGGGAGCCCCGGGGAGCTGTTTTTT
>TRBV27|.|TRBJ2-7|.
CASSPSLQGESYEQYF
TGTGCCAGCAGCCCATCACTACAGGGCGAGTCCTACGAGCAGTACTTC
>TRBV7-7|.|TRBJ2-1|TRBD1
CASSFGTGSYNEQFF
TGTGCTAGCAGCTTTGGGACAGGCTCCTACAATGAGCAGTTCTTC
>TRBV27|.|TRBJ1-2|.
CASSLSVWGQGYTF
TGTGCCAGCAGTTTATCCGTGTGGGGGCAGGGCTACACCTTC
>TRBV18|.|TRBJ1-1|.
CASSPVGTLNTEAFF
TGTGCCAGCTCACCAGTAGGGACACTGAACACTGAAGCTTTCTTT
>TRBV7-9|.|TRBJ1-5|.
CASSLEGFNQPQHF
TGTGCCAGCAGCTTGGAGGGGTTTAATCAGCCCCAGCATTTT
>TRBV5-1|.|TRBJ2-7|.
CASQSGTAAYEQYF
TGCGCCAGTCAGTCCGGGACTGCCGCCTACGAGCAGTACTTC